The 28 T cell receptor beta chains given below trace back to one sample, sequenced in a study of graft-versus-host responses after intestinal transplantation. Assay used: immunoSEQ multiplex PCR; TCRdb lists only in-frame clones, some missing. The data hold roughly 56,000 clones, with under 95% observed a single time. This specimen was PBMCs, taken roughly 120 days after intestinal transplantation. The receptors derive from a human patient who received an intestinal transplant, so some T cells may come from the graft donor.

The chain links TRBV5-1 to TRBJ2-7, with 7 bases fitting TRBD1. This CDR3 comprises 14 residues. Unmatched junction bases numbered 2, after V lost 0 bases and J lost 2 bases. The germline V gene encodes CDR1 SGHRS and CDR2 YFSETQ. CDR3 coding DNA: TGCGCCAGCAGCTTGGGGACAGGTCCCTACGAGCAGTACTTC. Its translation: CASSLGTGPYEQYF.

The sample holds a few counts of this clone. This chain uses TRBV6-1 with TRBJ2-7; 8 bases line up with TRBD1. The ends lost 2 bases at V and 5 bases at J; junction bases unmatched: 11. The germline V gene encodes CDR1 MNHNS and CDR2 SASEGT. This CDR3 is 16 amino acids long. The CDR3 reads CASSEFERQGLDEQYF. Written as DNA, the CDR3 is TGTGCCAGCAGTGAATTTGAGAGACAGGGGCTCGACGAGCAGTACTTC.

This CDR3 is CASSLQGGTEAFF. The CDR3 DNA reads as TGTGCCAGCAGTCTACAGGGGGGGACTGAAGCTTTCTTT. The J gene is TRBJ1-1, the V gene TRBV4-2, with 8 nucleotides matching TRBD1. The V and J ends lost 6 bases and 5 bases, in that order; junction bases with no gene match: 5. The CDR3 loop spans 13 amino acids. Germline loops: CDR1 LGHNA, CDR2 YNFKEQ.

The chain has TRBV28 and TRBJ2-7; 7 bases are a match to TRBD1. Per germline, CDR1 MDHEN and CDR2 SYDVKM. V lost 5 bases, J lost 3 bases, and 7 bases stayed unmatched. This CDR3 spans 14 amino acids. CDR3 residues: CASSPWGTVYEQYF. DNA of the CDR3: TGTGCCAGCAGTCCCTGGGGGACAGTCTACGAGCAGTACTTC. The full variable domain, completed using reference TRBV28 and TRBJ2-7, is DVKVTQSSRYLVKRTGEKVFLECVQDMDHENMFWYRQDPGLGLRLIYFSYDVKMKEKGDIPEGYSVSREKKERFSLILESASTNQTSMYLCASSPWGTVYEQYFGPGTRLTVT.

V usage is TRBV27 and J usage is TRBJ2-1; 8 bases map to TRBD2. The CDR3 extends over 15 amino acids. J was trimmed by 4 bases and V by 3 bases; bases with no gene match: 5. Germline V lookup: CDR1 MNHEY, CDR2 SMNVEV (reference sequence). The CDR3 loop is CASSFGAGVYNEQFF. The DNA of the CDR3 is TGTGCCAGCAGTTTTGGAGCGGGGGTATACAATGAGCAGTTCTTC.

The rearrangement uses TRBV4-1 and TRBJ1-5; a weak D match, TRBD1 (6 bases). V was trimmed by 1 base and J by 9 bases, leaving 13 bases between them. Germline assignment: CDR1 MGHRA and CDR2 YSYEKL. This CDR3 is 14 amino acids long. CDR3 in DNA: TGCGCCAGCAGCCAAGGTCCCCAAGGGGGGCCCCAGCATTTT. This encodes CASSQGPQGGPQHF.

The chain recombines TRBV27 with TRBJ2-7, with a tentative D call TRBD1 (5 bases). The length of the CDR3 is 15 residues. V was shortened by 5 bases and J by 0 bases, with 14 bases between the two germline ends. The germline V gene encodes CDR1 MNHEY and CDR2 SMNVEV (reference sequence). CDR3 DNA: TGTGCCAGCAGTCCAACAGGTCCGACCTCCTACGAGCAGTACTTC. It is translated as CASSPTGPTSYEQYF.

This clone was observed a single time. The rearrangement links TRBV5-1 to TRBJ2-3, with a tentative D call TRBD1 (6 bases). Between the trimmed V and J ends, which lost 3 bases and 1 base, there was a span of 12 bases. This CDR3 region has 15 residues. Germline V lookup: CDR1 SGHRS, CDR2 YFSETQ. The CDR3 region is CASSSGQGGTDTQYF. CDR3 nucleotide sequence: TGCGCCAGCAGCTCGGGACAAGGAGGCACAGATACGCAGTATTTT.

The rearrangement joins TRBV7-3 to TRBJ2-1; perhaps D is TRBD1 or TRBD2 (6 bases each). V lost 1 base and J lost 3, with 10 bases in between. Germline-derived CDR1 and CDR2 are SGHTA and FQGTGA. The CDR3 is made up of 15 amino acids. The CDR3 nucleotides read TGTGCCAGCAGCTTAAAAGGGGGAGGCTACAATGAGCAGTTCTTC. The encoded protein is CASSLKGGGYNEQFF.

The V and J genes are TRBV6-5 and TRBJ2-7; D remains ambiguous. CDR1 and CDR2 from the germline V gene are MNHEY and SVGAGI. V was trimmed by 5 bases and J by 2 bases, leaving 13 bases between them. CDR3 length: 14 amino acids. As DNA, the CDR3 is TGTGCCAGCAGTGACCGTTTGGGGACCTACGAGCAGTACTTC. Translation gives CASSDRLGTYEQYF.

The V gene is TRBV9, the J gene TRBJ2-7; possible D gene TRBD1, 6 bases. Trimming took off 3 bases at V and 5 bases at J, with 18 bases between the two ends. This CDR3 contains 15 residues. The germline V gene encodes CDR1 SGDLS and CDR2 YYNGEE. The CDR3 spells CASSGGLGGDHEQYF. The CDR3 DNA sequence: TGTGCCAGCAGCGGGGGCCTAGGGGGAGACCACGAGCAGTACTTC. The full variable domain, in which reference TRBV9 and TRBJ2-7 provide the parts outside the CDR3, is DSGVTQTPKHLITATGQRVTLRCSPRSGDLSVYWYQQSLDQGLQFLIQYYNGEERAKGNILERFSAQQFPDLHSELNLSSLELGDSALYFCASSGGLGGDHEQYFGPGTRLTVT.

V is TRBV6-5 and J is TRBJ2-1, with 7 bases identical to TRBD2. Germline loops: CDR1 MNHEY, CDR2 SVGAGI. Trimming took 1 base from V and 6 from J; bases not matched to a gene: 9. The CDR3 is 16 amino acids. CDR3 in amino acids: CASSYLGGRYSNEQFF. DNA for the CDR3: TGTGCCAGCAGTTACTTGGGCGGGAGATACTCCAATGAGCAGTTCTTC.

This clone was detected a few times. The V call is TRBV7-8, the J call TRBJ2-1; the D gene is possibly TRBD2 (6 bases). Trimming removed 7 bases from V and 4 bases from J, with 23 bases in between. The CDR3 has 17 amino acids. The germline V gene encodes CDR1 SGHVS and CDR2 FQNEAQ. This CDR3 is CASTAPRAGGNYNEQFF. CDR3 bases: TGTGCCAGCACCGCCCCGAGGGCTGGCGGGAATTACAATGAGCAGTTCTTC.

The chain recombines TRBV11-2 with TRBJ2-1; 10 bases map to TRBD2. The CDR3 extends over 16 amino acids. The V segment lost 4 bases and the J segment 6 bases; nucleotides outside the gene matches: 9. Germline-derived CDR1 and CDR2 are SGHAT and FQNNGV. In nucleotides, the CDR3 is TGTGCCAGCAGCTCGAGCCTGGGACTAGCGAGCAATGAGCAGTTCTTC. This translates into CASSSSLGLASNEQFF.

V is TRBV5-1 and J is TRBJ2-3; D possibly corresponds to TRBD2 (5 bases). CDR1 is SGHRS and CDR2 is YFSETQ in the germline V gene. Trimming took off 7 bases at V and 5 bases at J, with 20 bases between the two ends. This CDR3 comprises 15 residues. CDR3 sequence (DNA): TGCGCCAGCTCCGTGGGTCCTAGCCGCAAAGATACGCAGTATTTT. Its protein product is CASSVGPSRKDTQYF.

The chain employs TRBV6-5 and TRBJ2-1, with 11 nucleotides matching TRBD2. The CDR3 consists of 15 residues. The trim removed 6 bases at V and 7 bases at J, leaving 8 bases unmatched. The germline CDR1 and CDR2 sequences are MNHEY and SVGAGI. The CDR3 region is CASSPVLAGENEQFF. The CDR3 nucleotides are TGTGCCAGCAGCCCCGTACTAGCGGGAGAAAATGAGCAGTTCTTC.

DNA of the CDR3: TGTGCCAGCACCCAAGGGGGGGAGCTGTTTTTT. This sequence encodes CASTQGGELFF. The chain employs TRBV7-6 and TRBJ2-2; D is undetermined. CDR3 length: 11 amino acids. CDR1 SGHVS and CDR2 FNYEAQ come from the germline V gene. V was trimmed by 7 bases and J by 8 bases, leaving 8 bases between them.

V and J are TRBV7-9 and TRBJ1-5; 9 nucleotides match TRBD1. The CDR3 length is 15 residues. CDR1 SEHNR and CDR2 FQNEAQ come from the germline V gene (reference sequence). V gave up 1 base and J gave up 4 bases; unmatched junction bases: 2. The CDR3 here is CASSLGQGDNQPQHF. CDR3 coding DNA: TGTGCCAGCAGCTTAGGACAGGGGGATAATCAGCCCCAGCATTTT.

The chain has TRBV7-6 and TRBJ2-7, with 10 bases fitting TRBD1. The CDR3 covers 14 residues. Germline CDR1 is SGHVS and CDR2 is FNYEAQ. V lost 5 bases and J lost 6; bases outside the gene matches: 7. In DNA form, the CDR3 reads TGTGCCAGCAGCAAGGACAGGGGGTTAGGCGAGCAGTACTTC. Protein sequence: CASSKDRGLGEQYF.

The chain joins TRBV7-2 to TRBJ2-3; D is unclear. This CDR3 comprises 15 residues. Trimming took off 1 base at V and 3 bases at J, with 11 bases between the two ends. Per germline, CDR1 SGHTA and CDR2 FQGNSA. CDR3 bases: TGTGCCAGCAGCTTAGATTACGCCGGTACAGATACGCAGTATTTT. Translating gives CASSLDYAGTDTQYF.

The chain carries TRBV30 and TRBJ1-1; tentative D call: TRBD1 (6 bases). Germline V lookup: CDR1 GTSNPN, CDR2 SVGIG (reference sequence). The V end lost 4 bases, the J end lost 11 bases, and 17 bases lay between the germline ends. This CDR3 is 12 amino acids long. In DNA form, the CDR3 reads TGTGCCTGGAAGGGGGAGGCAAAAGGGGCTTTCTTT. Its protein product is CAWKGEAKGAFF.

V and J are TRBV6-5 and TRBJ2-5; the match to TRBD2 covers 11 bases. In germline, CDR1 is MNHEY, CDR2 SVGAGI. Losses at the gene ends were 1 base for V and 5 bases for J; bases not matched to a gene: 3. There are 15 residues in the CDR3. The CDR3 reads CASSYLAGGRETQYF. As DNA, the CDR3 is TGTGCCAGCAGTTACTTAGCGGGGGGGCGGGAGACCCAGTACTTC.

This chain uses TRBV7-9 with TRBJ2-7; 7 bases align to TRBD1. Per germline, CDR1 SEHNR and CDR2 FQNEAQ (reference sequence). This CDR3 comprises 13 residues. V shed 5 bases, J shed 5 bases, and the junction held 6 bases outside the gene matches. As DNA, the CDR3 is TGTGCCAGCAGCGCGACAGGGACCAACGAGCAGTACTTC. Amino acids: CASSATGTNEQYF.

The rearrangement joins TRBV12-5 to TRBJ2-5; 8 bases are shared with TRBD1. The germline CDR1 and CDR2 sequences are LGHNT and FRNRAP. This CDR3 region has 15 residues. Trimming took 7 bases from V and 3 from J; bases not matched to a gene: 10. CDR3 sequence: CASARTGMDEETQYF. CDR3 DNA sequence: TGTGCTAGTGCCCGGACAGGGATGGACGAAGAGACCCAGTACTTC.

The rearrangement joins TRBV29-1 to TRBJ2-2; either TRBD1 or TRBD2 may fit D (6 bases each). V lost 7 bases to trimming and J lost 7 bases, with 16 bases between them. Germline CDR1 is SQVTM and CDR2 is ANQGSEA. The length of the CDR3 is 13 residues. The CDR3: CSAVGGDIGELFF. Here the CDR3 DNA reads TGCAGCGCCGTCGGGGGCGATATCGGGGAGCTGTTTTTT.

V and J are TRBV19 and TRBJ2-1; 7 nucleotides line up with TRBD2. The CDR3 runs 18 residues. The V and J ends lost 1 base and 0 bases, in that order; junction bases with no gene match: 9. Germline V gene data show CDR1 as LNHDA and CDR2 as SQIVND (reference sequence). In nucleotides, the CDR3 is TGTGCCAGTAGTATAGGTAGGGTAGCGGGTCTCTCCTACAATGAGCAGTTCTTC. Its translation is CASSIGRVAGLSYNEQFF. Supplemented by reference TRBV19 and TRBJ2-1, the full variable domain reads DGGITQSPKYLFRKEGQNVTLSCEQNLNHDAMYWYRQDPGQGLRLIYYSQIVNDFQKGDIAEGYSVSREKKESFPLTVTSAQKNPTAFYLCASSIGRVAGLSYNEQFFGPGTRLTVL.

The chain combines TRBV28 with TRBJ1-5; D may be TRBD1 (6 bases). CDR3 length equals 18 residues. V was shortened by 5 bases and J by 2 bases, with 22 bases between the two germline ends. In germline, CDR1 is MDHEN, CDR2 SYDVKM. Written as DNA, the CDR3 is TGTGCCAGCAGTGGTCCCAGTTTAGGAGGGGGAGGCAATCAGCCCCAGCATTTT. It translates to CASSGPSLGGGGNQPQHF.

V usage is TRBV7-9 and J usage is TRBJ2-5; D is possibly TRBD1 (6 bases). CDR1 is SEHNR and CDR2 is FQNEAQ in the germline V gene (reference sequence). The CDR3 has 15 residues. Trimming took off 3 bases at V and 2 bases at J, with 13 bases between the two ends. The CDR3 sequence is CASSFIGQPQETQYF. The CDR3 region has the DNA TGTGCCAGCAGCTTTATTGGACAGCCGCAAGAGACCCAGTACTTC.